This TCR beta chain was sequenced for a study of early T cells in non-severe SARS-CoV-2 infection. Researchers attached unique molecular identifiers to individual cDNA molecules. TCRdb re-called the 5' RACE reads with MiXCR, one entry per CDR3 protein. This table holds about 98,000 distinct CDR3 sequences, approximately 14% found once. V lost 5 bases, J lost 5 bases, and 9 bases stayed unmatched. Germline V lookup: CDR1 MDHEN, CDR2 SYDVKM. CDR3 length equals 15 residues. This clonotype has a handful of counts. The sequence derives from an adult who was a healthcare worker with PCR-confirmed SARS-CoV-2 infection or an uninfected control (not recorded which). The sequencing input was whole blood. The J gene is TRBJ1-2, the V gene TRBV28, with 9 bases matching TRBD1. The CDR3 spells CASSPTGTGSYGYTF. CDR3 coding DNA: TGTGCCAGCAGTCCAACCGGGACAGGGTCGTATGGCTACACCTTC.